This TCR beta chain appears in the sequencing data of a study of shared T cell receptors in the human thymus. This clone occurred once. There are 16 residues in the CDR3. V shed 2 bases and J shed 1 base, with 12 bases lying between them. Germline V lookup: CDR1 SGHTA, CDR2 FQGNSA. Some clones are missing from TCRdb's copy, which holds only in-frame ones; the method was immunoSEQ multiplex PCR. The table lists about 380,000 clones, just under 95% of them singletons. This clonotype was obtained from a human donor. What was sequenced was thymocytes. The chain uses TRBV7-2 and TRBJ2-1; the D is unclear. The CDR3 reads CASSLIRHFSYNEQFF. The DNA for the CDR3 is TGTGCCAGCAGCTTAATTAGACACTTTTCCTACAATGAGCAGTTCTTC.